Below are 23 T cell receptor beta chains sequenced from a single sample in a study of CD8 T cells in ankylosing spondylitis. Study observations and caveats: Seemingly characteristic of ankylosing spondylitis blood was a TCR beta motif consisting of eight highly homologous variants.

A single record per CDR3 protein comes from TCRdb applying MiXCR to the 5' RACE reads. The repertoire has under 950,000 distinct CDR3 sequences, around 20% of them found once; the top ten carry under 20%. No antigen has been identified for these receptors. Sequenced sample: blood, either unsorted or a sorted T cell fraction (not recorded which). These receptors originate from a male donor with ankylosing spondylitis.

This clonotype has just a few counts. The chain is built from TRBV9 and TRBJ2-2, with D possibly being TRBD2 (5 bases). Germline lookup yields CDR1 SGDLS and CDR2 YYNGEE. V lost 0 bases and J 6 bases, leaving 12 bases between the germline ends. The CDR3 covers 15 residues. In DNA form, the CDR3 reads TGTGCCAGCAGCGTAGCTCCGAGGGTGTCCGGGGAGCTGTTTTTT. It specifies CASSVAPRVSGELFF.

This clonotype was detected only a few times. The V and J genes are TRBV6-5 and TRBJ2-5; the D gene could be TRBD1 or TRBD2 (6 bases each). CDR3 length: 15 residues. The ends were cut back, 0 bases at V and 3 bases at J, with 11 bases in the middle. Germline loops: CDR1 MNHEY, CDR2 SVGAGI. CDR3 sequence (DNA): TGTGCCAGCAGTTACTCGCGGGACAACAAAGAGACCCAGTACTTC. Protein sequence: CASSYSRDNKETQYF.

The chain has TRBV5-1 and TRBJ2-2, with 8 bases identical to TRBD2. Germline CDR1 SGHRS, CDR2 YFSETQ. The CDR3 covers 17 residues. The V gene end was trimmed by 1 base and the J gene end by 4 bases; junction bases not matched to a gene: 9. CDR3 amino acids: CASSLNLAGGPTGELFF. In nucleotides, the CDR3 is TGCGCCAGCAGCTTGAATCTAGCGGGCGGACCCACCGGGGAGCTGTTTTTT. The full variable domain, in which reference TRBV5-1 and TRBJ2-2 provide the parts outside the CDR3, is KAGVTQTPRYLIKTRGQQVTLSCSPISGHRSVSWYQQTPGQGLQFLFEYFSETQRNKGNFPGRFSGRQFSNSRSEMNVSTLELGDSALYLCASSLNLAGGPTGELFFGEGSRLTVL.

The chain has TRBV6-4 and TRBJ1-1; D possibly corresponds to TRBD1 (6 bases). V dropped 3 bases and J dropped 6 bases, with 11 bases sitting between them. The CDR3 loop spans 13 amino acids. Per germline, CDR1 MRHNA and CDR2 SNTAGT. The CDR3 loop reads CASSENRVAEAFF. In DNA form, the CDR3 reads TGTGCCAGCAGTGAAAACAGGGTAGCTGAAGCTTTCTTT.

The chain links TRBV7-9 to TRBJ2-1, with D unresolved. CDR3 length equals 14 residues. Germline V lookup: CDR1 SEHNR, CDR2 FQNEAQ (reference sequence). With 6 bases removed from V and 6 bases from J, the gap between germline ends came to 15 bases. The CDR3 spells CASSQSSGGNEQFF. The CDR3 DNA is TGTGCCAGCAGTCAAAGCTCAGGCGGCAATGAGCAGTTCTTC.

This clonotype was detected a few times. This rearrangement joins TRBV24-1 to TRBJ1-1, with 8 bases fitting TRBD1. The germline V gene encodes CDR1 KGHDR and CDR2 SFDVKD. Trimming took 2 bases from V and 5 from J; bases not matched to a gene: 12. CDR3 length: 17 residues. Here the CDR3 reads CATSDSSSPGGETEAFF. For the CDR3, the DNA is TGTGCCACCAGTGATTCCTCTAGCCCAGGGGGCGAGACTGAAGCTTTCTTT.

This clonotype was seen at least ten times. The gene calls are TRBV3-1 and TRBJ2-7; D is unresolved. Trimming cost V 4 bases and J 0 bases, with 16 bases left between them. Germline lookup yields CDR1 LGHDT and CDR2 YNNKEL (reference sequence). The CDR3 has 16 residues. The CDR3 sequence is CASSPSQGWFSYEQYF. The DNA for the CDR3 is TGTGCCAGCAGCCCTTCCCAAGGATGGTTCTCCTACGAGCAGTACTTC.

The chain couples TRBV5-5 to TRBJ1-2; D not certain. The CDR3 sequence is 14 residues long. Trimming removed 4 bases at V and 3 bases at J, with 13 bases between. Germline CDR1 reads SGHKS; CDR2 reads YYEKEE (reference sequence). The CDR3 here is CASSPGPSDYGYTF. The CDR3 region has the DNA TGTGCCAGCAGCCCCGGGCCCAGCGACTATGGCTACACCTTC.

This clonotype was seen a few times. This chain uses TRBV6-1 with TRBJ2-1, with D possibly matching TRBD1 (5 bases). V shed 5 bases and J shed 7 bases, with 15 bases lying between them. This CDR3 has 14 residues. Germline lookup yields CDR1 MNHNS and CDR2 SASEGT. CDR3 amino acids: CASSITQTENEQFF. CDR3 nucleotide sequence: TGTGCCAGCAGTATAACGCAGACAGAAAATGAGCAGTTCTTC.

The chain employs TRBV18 and TRBJ2-7; D is possibly TRBD2 (5 bases). Germline V gene sequence: CDR1 KGHSH, CDR2 LQKENI. This CDR3 spans 14 amino acids. Trimming took off 3 bases at V and 4 bases at J, with 13 bases between the two ends. CDR3 coding DNA: TGTGCCAGCTCACCCCCGGACTTCAGATACGAGCAGTACTTC. Protein product: CASSPPDFRYEQYF.

This clonotype has only a few counts. The gene calls are TRBV5-1 and TRBJ2-7; no reliable D call. Looked up from germline, CDR1 is SGHRS and CDR2 is YFSETQ. The CDR3 spans 14 residues. V was cut by 0 bases and J by 6 bases, with 13 bases left in between. The CDR3: CASSLAVPPGEQYF. DNA for the CDR3: TGCGCCAGCAGCTTGGCCGTCCCGCCGGGCGAGCAGTACTTC.

The rearrangement uses TRBV27 and TRBJ2-4, with D unclear. V was trimmed by 3 bases and J by 0 bases, leaving 9 bases between them. CDR1 and CDR2 from the germline V gene are MNHEY and SMNVEV (reference sequence). CDR3 length equals 15 residues. The DNA of the CDR3 is TGTGCCAGCAGTTTCGGACCCTTAGCCAAAAACATTCAGTACTTC. Translation gives CASSFGPLAKNIQYF.

The chain recombines TRBV20-1 with TRBJ2-5, with D possibly matching TRBD1 (6 bases). The CDR3 extends over 12 amino acids. Germline assignment: CDR1 DFQATT and CDR2 SNEGSKA (reference sequence). Trimming cost V 5 bases and J 3 bases, with 10 bases left between them. This CDR3 reads CSAHRAKETQYF. CDR3 sequence (DNA): TGCAGTGCTCACAGGGCCAAAGAGACCCAGTACTTC.

The chain combines TRBV19 with TRBJ2-7; 7 nucleotides line up with TRBD1. With V trimmed by 6 bases and J by 2 bases, 4 bases remained unmatched. Germline assignment: CDR1 LNHDA and CDR2 SQIVND (reference sequence). The length of the CDR3 is 13 residues. CDR3 sequence reads: CASRKGQTYEQYF. CDR3 nucleotides: TGTGCCAGTAGGAAGGGACAGACCTACGAGCAGTACTTC.

In its sample, this clonotype was seen a few times. V usage is TRBV20-1 and J usage is TRBJ2-7; weak D call: TRBD1 (5 bases). CDR1 is DFQATT and CDR2 is SNEGSKA in the germline V gene (reference sequence). The CDR3 totals 14 residues. V was cut by 0 bases and J by 3 bases, with 12 bases left in between. CDR3 loop: CSARDPLQDYEQYF. DNA for the CDR3: TGCAGTGCTAGAGATCCCCTACAGGACTACGAGCAGTACTTC.

This clonotype was found a few times. CDR3 protein: CATSELNTEAFF. Written as DNA, the CDR3 is TGTGCCACCAGTGAGTTGAACACTGAAGCTTTCTTT. The chain employs TRBV15 and TRBJ1-1; D not resolved. V was clipped by 6 bases and J by 0 bases, with 5 bases between them. The CDR3 sequence is 12 residues long. Germline loops: CDR1 LNHNV, CDR2 YYDKDF (reference sequence).

In this sample, this clonotype turned up a few times. This sequence joins TRBV5-6 and TRBJ2-1; a possible D gene is TRBD2 (5 bases). This CDR3 is 14 amino acids long. Trimming pared 3 bases from V and 7 bases from J, leaving 14 bases between. Per germline, CDR1 SGHDT and CDR2 YYEEEE. Here the CDR3 reads CASSYNRGGNEQFF. The CDR3 nucleotides read TGTGCCAGCAGCTACAACCGGGGTGGGAATGAGCAGTTCTTC.

This clonotype was found once. This chain uses TRBV6-1 with TRBJ2-1; TRBD2 agrees at 9 bases. The germline V gene encodes CDR1 MNHNS and CDR2 SASEGT. The CDR3 totals 18 residues. V gave up 6 bases and J gave up 9 bases; unmatched junction bases: 21. CDR3 sequence (DNA): TGTGCCAGCAGGCCCCTGGGCGGGGGGGCCGTCCGGGGCGGTGAGCAGTTCTTC. Translated, it gives CASRPLGGGAVRGGEQFF.

CDR3 residues: CASSTRQEMNEKLFF. The CDR3 DNA reads as TGTGCCAGCAGCACCCGACAGGAGATGAATGAAAAACTGTTTTTT. V is TRBV5-5 and J is TRBJ1-4, with D perhaps TRBD1 (6 bases). Deletions cut 4 bases from V and 5 bases from J, with 15 bases between. CDR3 length equals 15 residues. The germline V gene has CDR1 SGHKS and CDR2 YYEKEE (reference sequence).

The chain carries TRBV7-2 and TRBJ2-3; D uncertain. V lost 1 base and J lost 6, with 11 bases in between. Germline assignment: CDR1 SGHTA and CDR2 FQGNSA. The CDR3 runs 14 residues. CDR3: CASSLESPGDTQYF. Here the CDR3 DNA reads TGTGCCAGCAGCTTAGAGTCACCCGGGGATACGCAGTATTTT.

This clonotype was detected a few times. The CDR3 protein is CASSVGRESTDTQYF. DNA of the CDR3: TGTGCCAGCAGCGTTGGGCGGGAGAGTACAGATACGCAGTATTTT. This chain joins TRBV9 and TRBJ2-3; 7 nucleotides line up with TRBD2. Germline V gene lookup returns CDR1 SGDLS and CDR2 YYNGEE. This CDR3 has 15 residues. The ends lost 2 bases at V and 3 bases at J; junction bases unmatched: 6.

The DNA for the CDR3 is TGCGCCAGCAGCCAGGGGGGGACAAGCAGAAACACCATATATTTT. Protein: CASSQGGTSRNTIYF. The gene calls are TRBV5-1 and TRBJ1-3, with 7 bases identical to TRBD1. Looked up from germline, CDR1 is SGHRS and CDR2 is YFSETQ. This CDR3 is built from 15 residues. Trimming removed 4 bases from V and 5 bases from J; junction bases left unmatched: 9.

This clonotype has just a few counts. V and J are TRBV20-1 and TRBJ1-6; no clear D gene. CDR1 is DFQATT, CDR2 SNEGSKA, per germline (reference sequence). Trimming removed 2 bases at V and 0 bases at J, with 2 bases between. The CDR3 length is 13 residues. The CDR3 DNA sequence: TGCAGTGCTAGATCCTCCTATAATTCACCCCTCCACTTT. It specifies CSARSSYNSPLHF.